The following is a TCR beta chain sequence with its context. Its antigen is currently unknown. A much larger clone lies a single base off, so this may be a read error. This entry comes from a study of blood T cells in healthy people across ages. Germline assignment: CDR1 DFQATT and CDR2 SNEGSKA (reference sequence). This CDR3 is 13 amino acids long. The V gene lost 4 bases and the J gene lost 8 bases, with 17 bases spanning the gap. Study conclusions and caveats: Using unsorted PBMCs precluded a conclusive naive versus antigen-experienced comparison. Investigators viewed diversity estimates from one million T cells as underestimates, the study reported. A greater number of naive CD4+ cells and higher diversity distinguished long-lived donors from aged donors.

The study isolated at least 6.5 million PBMCs from each sample. The use of a sample-barcoded 5' primer and a J-beta primer mix characterized a second PCR of about 7 to 12 cycles. Each CDR3 protein is one row after TCRdb ran MiXCR on the 5' RACE reads. The table shows about 1,600,000 distinct CDR3 sequences, with 35% to 45% occurring only once. The specimen was blood. The chain couples TRBV20-1 to TRBJ1-2; D remains ambiguous. The receptor was derived from a woman under 30 in good health. CDR3 nucleotides: TGCAGTGCTAATGGCGCGGGGTCGTGGGGCTACACCTTC. Translating gives CSANGAGSWGYTF.